The TCR beta chain described here comes from a study of OX40 agonist ivuxolimab in advanced cancers. CDR1 is SGHDT, CDR2 YYEEEE, per germline. The V gene lost 0 bases and the J gene lost 0 bases, with 1 base spanning the gap. The CDR3 runs to 12 residues. Findings of the study overall: Expanded clones belonging to CD8+ T cells outnumbered, on average, those of CD4+.

About this clone itself: Its antigen is currently unknown.

The data were produced by immunoSEQ multiplex PCR, yet TCRdb's version contains in-frame clones alone and is incomplete. The sample carries over 20,000 clones, 75% to 90% recorded once. The chain couples TRBV5-6 to TRBJ2-7; no clear D gene. Sample: CD4+ or CD8+ T cells sorted from blood, taken in a trial of the OX40 agonist ivuxolimab. This TCR came from an adult with an advanced solid tumor such as melanoma, head and neck, liver or kidney cancer. The CDR3 DNA reads as TGTGCCAGCAGCTTGGTCTCCTACGAGCAGTACTTC. Its protein is CASSLVSYEQYF.